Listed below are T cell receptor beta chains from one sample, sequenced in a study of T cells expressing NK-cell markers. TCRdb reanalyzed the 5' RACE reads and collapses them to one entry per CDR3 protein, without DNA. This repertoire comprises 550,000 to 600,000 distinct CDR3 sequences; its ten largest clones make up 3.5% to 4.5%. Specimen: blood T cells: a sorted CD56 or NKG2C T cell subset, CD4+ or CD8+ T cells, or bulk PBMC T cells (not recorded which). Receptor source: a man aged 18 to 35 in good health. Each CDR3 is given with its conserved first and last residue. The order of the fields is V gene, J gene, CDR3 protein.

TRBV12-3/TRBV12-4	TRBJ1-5	CASSMQGARQSNQPQHF
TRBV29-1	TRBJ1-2	CSDRTGNYGYTF
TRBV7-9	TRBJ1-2	CASSLRRRADLIYGYTF
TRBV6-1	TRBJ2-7	CASSAAGLAGPYEQYF
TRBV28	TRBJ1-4	CASSPTREKLFF
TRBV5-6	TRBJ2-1	CASSLLGEQFF
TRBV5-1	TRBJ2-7	CASSLGYYEQYF
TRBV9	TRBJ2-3	CASSGRLAGGVTQYF
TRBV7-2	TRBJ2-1	CASSFGGRREDEQFF
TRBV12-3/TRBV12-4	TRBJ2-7	CASSFGRRLASYEQYF
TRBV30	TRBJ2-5	CASQGQLETQYF
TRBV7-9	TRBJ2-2	CASPSLHPGQNTGELFF
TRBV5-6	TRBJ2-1	CASSPGIGTKKVFRNEQFF
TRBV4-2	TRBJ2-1	CASSQPDRVVFNEQFF
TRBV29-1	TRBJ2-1	CSVHTGTGYEQFF
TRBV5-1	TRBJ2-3	CASSLISEGGADTQYF
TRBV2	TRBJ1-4	CASSAGQFLNEKLFF
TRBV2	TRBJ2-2	CASIAGPTGELFF
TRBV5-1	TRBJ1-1	CASRPGDFRTEAFF
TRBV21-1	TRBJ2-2	CASSPQSSLGGGENTGELFF
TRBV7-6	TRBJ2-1	CASSWAAGQGSNEQFF
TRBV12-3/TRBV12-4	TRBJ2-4	CASSFPGSNIQYF
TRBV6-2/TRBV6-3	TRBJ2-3	CASIQLNRGDTQYF
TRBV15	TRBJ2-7	CATSRGRTSGRGEQYF
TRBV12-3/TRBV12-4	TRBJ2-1	CASSPKRLLDEQFF
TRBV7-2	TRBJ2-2	CASSLVGTSGTGELFF
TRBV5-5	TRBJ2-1	CASSSQGGSYNEQFF
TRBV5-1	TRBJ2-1	CASSFGDRASYNEQFF
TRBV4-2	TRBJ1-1	CASSHPPGSTEAFF
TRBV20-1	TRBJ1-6	CSARATGAAFNSPLHF
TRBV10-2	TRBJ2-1	CAGLIGDNEQFF
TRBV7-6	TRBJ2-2	CASSPTDGELFF
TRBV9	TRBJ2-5	CASSVSPNTGTQETQYF
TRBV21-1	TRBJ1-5	CASSKRINQPQHF
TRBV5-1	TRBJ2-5	CASSLVADPQETQYF
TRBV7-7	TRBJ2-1	CASSIEQELGEQFF
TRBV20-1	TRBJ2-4	CSARVQGNIQYF
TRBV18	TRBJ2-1	CASSPRPGQGYNEQFF
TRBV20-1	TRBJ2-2	CSARDPDRGRGGELFF
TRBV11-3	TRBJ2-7	CASSSLREVPYEQYF
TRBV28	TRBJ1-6	CASSSHRDRPYSPLHF
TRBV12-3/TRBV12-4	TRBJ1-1	CASRATGGLDTEAFF
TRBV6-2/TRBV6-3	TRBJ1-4	CASSRELAGSEKLFF
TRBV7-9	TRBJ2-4	CAVIAKNIQYF
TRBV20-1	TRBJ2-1	CSAQSRSSYNEQFF